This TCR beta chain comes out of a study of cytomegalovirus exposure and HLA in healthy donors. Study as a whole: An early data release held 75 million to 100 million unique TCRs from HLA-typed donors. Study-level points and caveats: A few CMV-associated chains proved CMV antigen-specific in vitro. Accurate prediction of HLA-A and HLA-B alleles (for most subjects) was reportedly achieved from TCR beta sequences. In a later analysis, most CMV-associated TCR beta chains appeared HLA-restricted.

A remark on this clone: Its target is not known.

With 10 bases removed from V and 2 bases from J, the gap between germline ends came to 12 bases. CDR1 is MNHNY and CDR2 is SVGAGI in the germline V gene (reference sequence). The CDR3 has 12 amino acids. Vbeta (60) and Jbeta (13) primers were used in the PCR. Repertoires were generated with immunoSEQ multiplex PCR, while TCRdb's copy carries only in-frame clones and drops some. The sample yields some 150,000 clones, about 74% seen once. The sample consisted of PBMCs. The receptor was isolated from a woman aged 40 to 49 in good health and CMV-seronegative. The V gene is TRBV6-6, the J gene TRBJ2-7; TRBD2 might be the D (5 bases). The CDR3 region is CATRGRTYEQYF. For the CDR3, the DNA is TGTGCCACCCGAGGGAGAACCTACGAGCAGTACTTC.